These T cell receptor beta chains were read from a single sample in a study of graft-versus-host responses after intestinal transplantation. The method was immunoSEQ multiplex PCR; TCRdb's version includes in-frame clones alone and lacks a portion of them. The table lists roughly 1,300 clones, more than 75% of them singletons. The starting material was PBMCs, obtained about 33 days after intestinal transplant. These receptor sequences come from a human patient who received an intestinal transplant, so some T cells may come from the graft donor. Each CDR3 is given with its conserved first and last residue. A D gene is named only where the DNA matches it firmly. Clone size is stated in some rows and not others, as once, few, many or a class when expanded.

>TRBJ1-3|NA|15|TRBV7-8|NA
TGTGCCAGCAGCGGGGAGGGGGGGGCTGGAAACACCATATATTTT
CASSGEGGAGNTIYF
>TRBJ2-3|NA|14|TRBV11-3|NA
TGTGCCAGCAGCTTAGCGGGAGCGGTAGATACGCAGTATTTT
CASSLAGAVDTQYF
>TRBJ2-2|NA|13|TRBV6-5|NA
TGTGCCAGCAGTGTTGGGGATGCCGGGGAGCTGTTTTTT
CASSVGDAGELFF
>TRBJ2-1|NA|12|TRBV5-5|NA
TGTGCCAGCAGCACGGACTCCAATGAGCAGTTCTTC
CASSTDSNEQFF
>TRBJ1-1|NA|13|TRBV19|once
TGTGCCAGTAGTTGGGGGGAAAACACTGAAGCTTTCTTT
CASSWGENTEAFF
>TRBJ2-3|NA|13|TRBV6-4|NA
TGTGCCAGCCGGGACGGCGAAACAGATACGCAGTATTTT
CASRDGETDTQYF
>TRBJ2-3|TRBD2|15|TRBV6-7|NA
TGTGCCAGCAGAGGACTAGCGGGGGGTCCAGATACGCAGTATTTT
CASRGLAGGPDTQYF
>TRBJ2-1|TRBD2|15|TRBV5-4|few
TGTGCCAGCAGCCAAGATAGCGGGGGGGCCAATGAGCAGTTCTTC
CASSQDSGGANEQFF
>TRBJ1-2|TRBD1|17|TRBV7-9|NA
TGTGCCAGCAGCTTACCCTCCGGACAGGGTGAATCGTCTGGCTACACCTTC
CASSLPSGQGESSGYTF
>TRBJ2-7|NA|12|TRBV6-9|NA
TGTGCCAGCAGTTACACTCGGGAGTTCGTTTACTTC
CASSYTREFVYF
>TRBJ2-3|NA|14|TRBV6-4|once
TGTGCCAGCAGTGAAGAGGGAGGCACAGATACGCAGTATTTT
CASSEEGGTDTQYF
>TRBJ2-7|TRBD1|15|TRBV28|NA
TGTGCCAGCAGCTCGGACAGGGCAATATCCTACGAGCAGTACTTC
CASSSDRAISYEQYF
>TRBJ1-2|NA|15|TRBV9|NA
TGTGCCAGCAGCGTTGGCAGGGTCGATCCCTATGGCTACACCTTC
CASSVGRVDPYGYTF
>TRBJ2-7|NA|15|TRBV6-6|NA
TGTGCCAGCAGTTACGAAGGGGTCGGCTCCTACGAGCAGTACTTC
CASSYEGVGSYEQYF
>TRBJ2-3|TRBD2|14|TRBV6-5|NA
TGTGCCAGCGGTAGCGGGAGGGCCACAGGTACGCAGTATTTT
CASGSGRATGTQYF
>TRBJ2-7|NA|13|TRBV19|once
TGTGCCAGTAGTACGGGAGTCGTCGCCGAGCAGTACTTC
CASSTGVVAEQYF
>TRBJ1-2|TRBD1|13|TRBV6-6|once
TGTGCCAGCAGCTCGACAGGGGCATCCGGCTACACCTTC
CASSSTGASGYTF
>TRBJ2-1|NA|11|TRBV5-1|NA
TGCGCCAGCGTTAAGGGGCACGAGCAGTTCTTC
CASVKGHEQFF
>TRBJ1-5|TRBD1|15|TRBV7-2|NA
TGTGCCAGCAGCTCTACAGGGGGTTCCAATCAGCCCCAGCATTTT
CASSSTGGSNQPQHF
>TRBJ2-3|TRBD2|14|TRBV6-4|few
TGTGCCAGCAGTAAAGCGGGAGGTACCGATACGCAGTATTTT
CASSKAGGTDTQYF
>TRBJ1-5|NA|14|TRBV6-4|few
TGTGCCAGCAGTGACTCAGGGGGCAATCAGCCCCAGCATTTT
CASSDSGGNQPQHF
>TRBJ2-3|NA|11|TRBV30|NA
TGTGCCTGGAGTGATGGGGTAGAGCAGTATTTT
CAWSDGVEQYF
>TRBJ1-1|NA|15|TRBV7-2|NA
TGTGCCAGCAGCTTGGGAAGGGGGATGAACACTGAAGCTTTCTTT
CASSLGRGMNTEAFF
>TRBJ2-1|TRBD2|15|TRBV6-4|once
TGTGCCAGTAGTGACTCGCTAGCGGGCTACAATGAGCAGTTCTTC
CASSDSLAGYNEQFF
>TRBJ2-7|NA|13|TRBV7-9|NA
TGTGCCAGCAGCTATGACGGGTTCTACGAGCAGTACTTC
CASSYDGFYEQYF
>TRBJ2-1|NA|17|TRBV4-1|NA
TGCGCCAGCAGCCAAAGCCAGACTGGAAGCTCCTACAATGAGCAGTTCTTC
CASSQSQTGSSYNEQFF
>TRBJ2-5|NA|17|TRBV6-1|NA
TGTGCCAGCAGTGACAGTCCAAGGGCCATCGTCGACGAGACCCAGTACTTC
CASSDSPRAIVDETQYF
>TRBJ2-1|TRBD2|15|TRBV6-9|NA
TGTGCCAGCAGTGATCGAGCGGGAGGGCCGAGCGAGCAGTTCTTC
CASSDRAGGPSEQFF
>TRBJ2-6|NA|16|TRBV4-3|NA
TGCGCCAGCAGCCAAGGGCAGGGGAGCGGGGCCAACGTCCTGACTTTC
CASSQGQGSGANVLTF
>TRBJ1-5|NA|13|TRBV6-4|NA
TGTGCCAGCAGTGACTCAACAAATCAGCCCCAGCATTTT
CASSDSTNQPQHF
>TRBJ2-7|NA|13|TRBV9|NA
TGTGCCAGCGCCCGAGGAGAATTCTACGAGCAGTACTTC
CASARGEFYEQYF
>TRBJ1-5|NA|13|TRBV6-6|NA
TGTGCCAGCAGTATAAATAGCAATCAGCCCCAGCATTTT
CASSINSNQPQHF
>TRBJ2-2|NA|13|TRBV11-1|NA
TGTGCCAGCAGCTTAATGGGCACCGGGGAGCTGTTTTTT
CASSLMGTGELFF
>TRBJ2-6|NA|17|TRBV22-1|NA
TGTCCTGGGAGATTTGGGAGCGAACAAAGTCGGGCCAACGTCCTGACTTTC
CPGRFGSEQSRANVLTF
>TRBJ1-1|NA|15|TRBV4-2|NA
TGTGCCAGCAGGGTAGAAGGAGGGTTGGGCACTGAAGCTTTCTTT
CASRVEGGLGTEAFF
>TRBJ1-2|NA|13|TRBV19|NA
TGTGCCAGTAGTATCTCTGCTAACTATGGCTACACCTTC
CASSISANYGYTF
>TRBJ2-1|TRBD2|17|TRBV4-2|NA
TGTGCCAGCAGCCAAGTTTCGGCTAGCGGGAGAGGTGATGAGCAGTTCTTC
CASSQVSASGRGDEQFF
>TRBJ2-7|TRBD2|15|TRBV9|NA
TGTGCCAGCAGCTCGAGCGGGAGGGCCTTCGGAGAGCAGTACTTC
CASSSSGRAFGEQYF
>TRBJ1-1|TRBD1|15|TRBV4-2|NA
TGTGCCAGCAGCGAAGACAGGGGGAAAAACACTGAAGCTTTCTTT
CASSEDRGKNTEAFF
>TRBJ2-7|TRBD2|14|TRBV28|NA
TGTGCCAGCAGTCTCCTTTGGGGGGGGTACGAGCAGTACTTC
CASSLLWGGYEQYF
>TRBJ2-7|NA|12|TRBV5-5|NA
TGTGCCAGCCGGGACAAAGCCTACGAGCAGTACTTC
CASRDKAYEQYF
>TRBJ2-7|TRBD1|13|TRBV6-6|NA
TGTGCCAGCAGCAATCCCAGGGGGTACGAGCAGTACTTC
CASSNPRGYEQYF
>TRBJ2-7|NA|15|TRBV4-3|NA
TGCGCCAGCAGCCAAGGGTTAGCTTCAAGACACGAGCAGTACTTC
CASSQGLASRHEQYF
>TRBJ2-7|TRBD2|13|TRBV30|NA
TGTGCCTGGAGTGTTGGGACTAATGGAGAGCAGTACTTC
CAWSVGTNGEQYF
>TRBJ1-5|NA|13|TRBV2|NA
TGTGCCAGCAGTGCCCCGACTGTACAGCCCCAGCATTTT
CASSAPTVQPQHF
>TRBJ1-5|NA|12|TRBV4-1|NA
TGCGCCAGCAGGCAGGGAGGTCAGCCCCAGCATTTT
CASRQGGQPQHF
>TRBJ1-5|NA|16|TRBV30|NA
TGTGCCTGGAAAGGGGCTGCGCGGGTCGAGGATCAGCCCCAGCATTTT
CAWKGAARVEDQPQHF